This T cell receptor (beta chain) was documented in a study of tumor and adjacent non-tumor tissue in lung cancer. This CDR3 contains 14 residues. Germline V gene sequence: CDR1 MGHRA, CDR2 YSYEKL. As regards this clonotype: Its matching antigen is unknown. Its ends do not fully match the called genes, so a read error is possible.

The library came from three nested PCR rounds adapted from ARM-PCR protocols. TCRdb passed the multiplex PCR reads through MiXCR, listing each CDR3 protein once. The table shows more than 75,000 distinct CDR3 sequences, with 80% occurring only once. Study-level results: Patients with more diverse tumor TCRs had worse survival. Normal lung showed higher cumulative top 100 clone frequency than tumor.

The template was RNA from unsorted bulk tissue. Distant lung tissue was collected more than 3 cm away from the tumor edge. The rearrangement links TRBV4-1 to TRBJ2-1; D gene uncertain. The specimen was distant non-tumor lung tissue. The clonotype comes from a man in his sixties with small cell lung cancer. CDR3 DNA sequence: TGCGCCAGCATCCAAGATGCGACCTACAATGAGCAGTTCTTC. As protein: CASIQDATYNEQFF.